Listed here are 13 T cell receptor beta chains from one sample, sequenced in a study of blood T cells in healthy people across ages. Together with a sample-barcoded 5' primer, a J-beta primer mix was included in a second PCR lasting about 7 to 12 cycles. Via MiXCR, TCRdb re-called the 5' RACE reads, giving one row per CDR3 protein. The sample consists of about 1.8 million distinct CDR3 sequences, about 50% of them appearing once. Specimen: blood. The source is a woman aged 35 to 49 in good health.

The rearrangement uses TRBV5-1 and TRBJ2-7; D may be TRBD1 (6 bases). Trimming took off 2 bases at V and 7 bases at J, with 16 bases between the two ends. CDR1 and CDR2 (germline): SGHRS, YFSETQ. CDR3 length: 14 amino acids. The chain's CDR3 is CASSFLARDNEQYF. The CDR3, as DNA: TGCGCCAGCAGCTTCCTTGCCAGGGACAATGAGCAGTACTTC.

Details on this clonotype: At one end the junction does not follow the germline gene, possibly because of a read error. The chain has TRBV7-2 and TRBJ1-4; tentatively, D is TRBD1 (5 bases). Germline CDR1 is SGHTA and CDR2 is FQGNSA. The CDR3 is 15 amino acids. CDR3 amino acids: CASSPGHATNERLFF. The CDR3 DNA sequence: TGTGCCAGCAGCCCCGGACATGCAACTAATGAAAGACTGTTTTTT.

The chain is built from TRBV2 and TRBJ1-2, with D unclear. V shed 7 bases and J shed 4 bases, with 13 bases lying between them. The CDR3 sequence is 13 residues long. Per the germline V gene, CDR1 is SNHLY and CDR2 is FYNNEI. The CDR3 region is CASTRADTYGYTF. The CDR3 nucleotides are TGTGCCAGCACCCGGGCAGACACCTATGGCTACACCTTC.

This clonotype has just a few counts. This rearrangement joins TRBV6-2 or TRBV6-3 to TRBJ2-1; D might be TRBD2 (6 bases). The V gene lost 7 bases and the J gene lost 7 bases, with 8 bases spanning the gap. The length of the CDR3 is 11 residues. Germline CDR1 MNHEY, CDR2 SVGEGT. Written as DNA, the CDR3 is TGTGCCAGCACTAGCGTGAATGAGCAGTTCTTC. Amino acid sequence: CASTSVNEQFF.

The chain has TRBV28 and TRBJ2-3, with a tentative D call TRBD2 (6 bases). CDR3 length: 14 residues. Trimming stripped 7 bases from V and 2 bases from J, with 13 bases between. Germline CDR1 and CDR2: MDHEN and SYDVKM. In nucleotides, the CDR3 is TGTGCCAGCACCCCGGACTACGCCACAGATACGCAGTATTTT. Translating it yields CASTPDYATDTQYF.

A word on this clonotype: A much larger clonotype is one base distant, so this may be a read error. This rearrangement joins TRBV7-9 to TRBJ2-3, with 8 positions matching TRBD2. V was pared by 4 bases and J by 0 bases, with 9 bases of the junction left unmatched. This CDR3 has 17 amino acids. Germline V gene data show CDR1 as SEHNR and CDR2 as FQNEAQ (reference sequence). CDR3 protein: CASSSRREGSSTDTQYF. Here the CDR3 DNA reads TGTGCCAGCAGCTCCCGCCGGGAGGGGAGCAGCACAGATACGCAGTATTTT.

The chain is built from TRBV7-2 and TRBJ2-7; D uncertain. There are 14 residues in the CDR3. Germline CDR1 and CDR2: SGHTA and FQGNSA. V was cut by 5 bases and J by 5 bases, with 16 bases left in between. The CDR3 loop reads CASSPEVFYDEQYF. The CDR3 DNA sequence: TGTGCCAGCAGCCCAGAGGTGTTCTACGACGAGCAGTACTTC. Filled out from reference TRBV7-2 and TRBJ2-7, the complete variable domain reads GAGVSQSPSNKVTEKGKDVELRCDPISGHTALYWYRQSLGQGLEFLIYFQGNSAPDKSGLPSDRFSAERTGGSVSTLTIQRTQQEDSAVYLCASSPEVFYDEQYFGPGTRLTVT.

This sequence joins TRBV12-3 or TRBV12-4 and TRBJ2-2, with a weak D call TRBD1 (5 bases). V was clipped by 8 bases and J by 3 bases, with 16 bases between them. The length of the CDR3 is 15 residues. In DNA, the CDR3 is TGTGCCAGCTCCGCTAGGGGCCGGGACACCGGGGAGCTGTTTTTT. Protein product: CASSARGRDTGELFF.

This clonotype came up a few times. The V call is TRBV5-1, the J call TRBJ2-7, with D tentatively TRBD2 (6 bases). The CDR3 spans 13 residues. V was clipped by 2 bases and J by 5 bases, with 11 bases between them. The germline gives CDR1 SGHRS, CDR2 YFSETQ. The CDR3 is CASSFSAGNEQYF. CDR3 DNA sequence: TGCGCCAGCAGCTTCTCGGCGGGGAACGAGCAGTACTTC.

Worth noting for this clonotype: Sequence at one end of the junction differs from germline and may be a read error. This sequence joins TRBV14 and TRBJ2-2, with D hard to call. The CDR3 totals 12 residues. CDR1 is SGHDN, CDR2 FVKESK, per germline. CDR3: CGPIVGPGELFF. CDR3 nucleotides: TGCGGACCAATTGTGGGTCCCGGGGAGCTGTTTTTT.

This clonotype was counted a few times. V usage is TRBV4-1 and J usage is TRBJ1-5; D is ambiguous. Deletions cut 0 bases from V and 2 bases from J, with 8 bases between. Germline CDR1 and CDR2: MGHRA and YSYEKL. There are 15 residues in the CDR3. The CDR3, as DNA: TGCGCCAGCAGCCAAGAAAATGGGGGCAATCAGCCCCAGCATTTT. Translated, it gives CASSQENGGNQPQHF.

A note on this clonotype: At one boundary the junction diverges from the germline segment, which might be a read error. This rearrangement joins TRBV6-6 to TRBJ2-1; D is unclear. The germline gives CDR1 MNHNY, CDR2 SVGAGI (reference sequence). This CDR3 has 13 amino acids. The CDR3 here is CATFGEPGGERFF. CDR3 coding DNA: TGTGCCACCTTTGGGGAACCGGGCGGTGAGCGGTTCTTC.

A few counts support this clonotype. The chain links TRBV2 to TRBJ2-4, with D possibly TRBD2 on 5 matching bases. The CDR3 totals 15 residues. Trimming pared 5 bases from V and 0 bases from J, leaving 11 bases between. Germline V gene lookup returns CDR1 SNHLY and CDR2 FYNNEI. CDR3 nucleotides: TGTGCCAGCAGTAAGAGCGGTGTAGCCAAAAACATTCAGTACTTC. Its translation: CASSKSGVAKNIQYF.